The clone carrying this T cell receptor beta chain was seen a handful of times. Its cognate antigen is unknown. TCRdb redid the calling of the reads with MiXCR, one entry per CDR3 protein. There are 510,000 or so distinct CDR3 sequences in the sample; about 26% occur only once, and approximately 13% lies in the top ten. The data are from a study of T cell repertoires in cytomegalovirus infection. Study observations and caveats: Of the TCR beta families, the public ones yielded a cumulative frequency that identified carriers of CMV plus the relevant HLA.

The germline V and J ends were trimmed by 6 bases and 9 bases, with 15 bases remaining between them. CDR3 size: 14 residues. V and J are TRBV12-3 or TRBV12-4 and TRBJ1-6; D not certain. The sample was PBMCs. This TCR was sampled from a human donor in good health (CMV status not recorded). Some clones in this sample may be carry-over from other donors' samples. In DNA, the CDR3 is TGTGCCAGCAGGGAGGCGGGTTTTAGTTCACCCCTCCACTTT. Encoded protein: CASREAGFSSPLHF.